Each of the 21 T cell receptor beta chains below was sequenced from the same sample in a study of PD-1 blockade in mismatch repair-deficient tumors. Sequencing used immunoSEQ multiplex PCR; TCRdb keeps in-frame clones, though not all of them. The sample includes about 3,500 clones, around 81% seen only once; the top ten take 6.5% to 8%. Specified time point: archival surgical resection tumor tissue. This material consisted of primary tumor tissue, taken from a patient treated with pembrolizumab. These receptors came from an adult with mismatch repair-deficient cancer.

In nucleotides, the CDR3 is TGTGCCAGCTCATCGACAAGAGAAGCTGGAAACACCATATATTTT. Its protein product is CASSSTREAGNTIYF. The chain couples TRBV18 to TRBJ1-3; D unresolved. Germline CDR1 KGHSH, CDR2 LQKENI. V was shortened by 5 bases and J by 2 bases, with 13 bases between the two germline ends. CDR3 length: 15 amino acids.

The rearrangement links TRBV6-5 to TRBJ1-5; D gene unclear. CDR3 size: 11 residues. Germline CDR1 and CDR2: MNHEY and SVGAGI. Trimming shortened V by 5 bases and J by 4 bases, and 3 bases separated the two germline ends. The CDR3 DNA reads TGTGCCAGCAGTCGGAATCAGCCCCAGCATTTT. This translates into CASSRNQPQHF.

The V gene is TRBV27, the J gene TRBJ1-5; 10 positions agree with TRBD1. The CDR3 extends over 16 amino acids. From germline, CDR1 is MNHEY and CDR2 SMNVEV (reference sequence). The ends lost 6 bases at V and 3 bases at J; junction bases unmatched: 8. The CDR3: CASRNSTGGINQPQHF. The CDR3 DNA reads TGTGCCAGCAGAAATTCGACAGGGGGCATCAATCAGCCCCAGCATTTT.

The V call is TRBV16, the J call TRBJ2-2; tentatively, D is TRBD1 (5 bases). V dropped 1 base and J dropped 8 bases, with 17 bases sitting between them. The CDR3 contains 16 residues. Germline CDR1 and CDR2: KGHSY and FQNENV. CDR3 coding DNA: TGTGCCAGCAGCCAATACGTCAGGGCCGCGTCAGGGGAGCTGTTTTTT. This sequence encodes CASSQYVRAASGELFF.

The chain combines TRBV28 with TRBJ1-1, with 8 bases identical to TRBD1. Germline trimming cut 6 bases from V and 4 bases from J; bases unmatched to any gene: 10. This CDR3 has 15 residues. Germline CDR1 MDHEN, CDR2 SYDVKM. The CDR3 DNA sequence: TGTGCCAGCAGACCATTTCGGACAGGGATCACTGAAGCTTTCTTT. Encoded protein: CASRPFRTGITEAFF. The whole variable domain, filled in from reference TRBV28 and TRBJ1-1, reads DVKVTQSSRYLVKRTGEKVFLECVQDMDHENMFWYRQDPGLGLRLIYFSYDVKMKEKGDIPEGYSVSREKKERFSLILESASTNQTSMYLCASRPFRTGITEAFFGQGTRLTVV.

This chain joins TRBV5-5 and TRBJ1-1; D uncertain. Germline V lookup: CDR1 SGHKS, CDR2 YYEKEE (reference sequence). This CDR3 comprises 14 residues. The V end was cut by 2 bases, the J end by 6 bases, with 14 bases between. CDR3 in amino acids: CASSFPGIGSEAFF. The CDR3 bases are TGTGCCAGCAGCTTTCCGGGGATAGGATCTGAAGCTTTCTTT.

The V and J genes are TRBV28 and TRBJ2-1; 9 bases align to TRBD2. V trimming: 3 bases; J trimming: 0 bases; junction bases outside the gene matches: 3. The germline V gene encodes CDR1 MDHEN and CDR2 SYDVKM. The CDR3 runs 16 residues. The CDR3 sequence: CASSFLSGSSYNEQFF. CDR3 sequence (DNA): TGTGCCAGCAGTTTCCTTAGCGGGAGCTCCTACAATGAGCAGTTCTTC.

The chain employs TRBV2 and TRBJ2-5; 7 nucleotides agree with TRBD1. From germline, CDR1 is SNHLY and CDR2 FYNNEI. J gave up 3 bases and V 6 bases, and 4 bases lay outside the gene matches. The CDR3 covers 13 residues. The CDR3 DNA reads TGTGCCAGCAGCCTAGGACAGGAAGAGACCCAGTACTTC. It specifies CASSLGQEETQYF.

CDR3 coding DNA: TGTGCCAGCAGTTACTCCGACAGCTCTGGGGCCAACGTCCTGACTTTC. This gives the protein CASSYSDSSGANVLTF. The chain uses TRBV6-5 and TRBJ2-6, with a tentative D call TRBD1 (5 bases). V was trimmed by 0 bases and J by 0 bases, leaving 6 bases between them. The CDR3 is 16 amino acids. Germline V gene lookup returns CDR1 MNHEY and CDR2 SVGAGI.

This chain connects TRBV9 to TRBJ2-3; tentative D call: TRBD1 (5 bases). This CDR3 contains 15 residues. Deletions cut 0 bases from V and 2 bases from J, with 10 bases between. Germline V gives CDR1 SGDLS, CDR2 YYNGEE. CDR3 DNA sequence: TGTGCCAGCAGCGTAGGGTTCAGGGACACAGATACGCAGTATTTT. The encoded protein is CASSVGFRDTDTQYF.

The CDR3 is CASSPSGRVRGELFF. DNA of the CDR3: TGTGCCAGCTCCCCTAGCGGGAGGGTTAGGGGGGAGCTGTTTTTT. V gene TRBV28 combines with J gene TRBJ2-2; TRBD2 matches 12 bases. The CDR3 runs to 15 residues. In germline, CDR1 is MDHEN, CDR2 SYDVKM. With V trimmed by 8 bases and J by 8 bases, 9 bases remained unmatched.

The chain employs TRBV6-1 and TRBJ1-1, with 7 bases lining up with TRBD1. Losses at the gene ends were 6 bases for V and 2 bases for J; bases not matched to a gene: 6. This CDR3 contains 14 residues. Germline V gene lookup returns CDR1 MNHNS and CDR2 SASEGT. The CDR3 region has the DNA TGTGCCAGCAGGCGACAGGGTTATAACACTGAAGCTTTCTTT. The encoded protein is CASRRQGYNTEAFF.

V and J are TRBV5-5 and TRBJ1-1; weak D call: TRBD1 (6 bases). The CDR3 totals 15 residues. CDR1 SGHKS and CDR2 YYEKEE come from the germline V gene (reference sequence). Trimming removed 4 bases from V and 0 bases from J, with 13 bases in between. CDR3 sequence (DNA): TGTGCCAGCAGCGGACGCCGACAGGTGAACACTGAAGCTTTCTTT. The encoded protein is CASSGRRQVNTEAFF.

The chain uses TRBV19 and TRBJ1-5; D possibly corresponds to TRBD1 (5 bases). The CDR3 covers 12 residues. Germline CDR1 is LNHDA and CDR2 is SQIVND (reference sequence). Trimming removed 8 bases from V and 5 bases from J, with 10 bases in between. The DNA for the CDR3 is TGTGCCAGTGGTAAGGGGCATCAGCCCCAGCATTTT. Protein: CASGKGHQPQHF.

The chain couples TRBV27 to TRBJ2-1; 11 bases map to TRBD2. Per germline, CDR1 MNHEY and CDR2 SMNVEV (reference sequence). The ends lost 6 bases at V and 1 base at J; junction bases unmatched: 20. The length of the CDR3 is 21 residues. CDR3 in DNA: TGTGCCAGCAGCCAAACCGAGACTAGCGGGATTGTTGTTAGTTCCTACAATGAGCAGTTCTTC. Translation: CASSQTETSGIVVSSYNEQFF.

V is TRBV5-1 and J is TRBJ1-4; D is unclear. V lost 7 bases and J lost 2, with 6 bases in between. The CDR3 contains 12 residues. Germline-derived CDR1 and CDR2 are SGHRS and YFSETQ. The CDR3 nucleotides read TGCGCCAGCGGCAGGACTAATGAAAAACTGTTTTTT. Encoded protein: CASGRTNEKLFF.

The sample holds one count of this clone. V gene TRBV5-1 combines with J gene TRBJ2-1, with 12 bases lining up with TRBD2. CDR3 length: 16 residues. The V segment lost 0 bases and the J segment 9 bases; nucleotides outside the gene matches: 7. Germline assignment: CDR1 SGHRS and CDR2 YFSETQ. CDR3 loop: CASSLETSGSGSEQFF. CDR3 in DNA: TGCGCCAGCAGCTTGGAGACTAGCGGGAGTGGCAGTGAGCAGTTCTTC.

The V gene is TRBV7-3, the J gene TRBJ2-7; TRBD2 is a possible D gene (5 bases). V was shortened by 2 bases and J by 3 bases, with 11 bases between the two germline ends. From germline, CDR1 is SGHTA and CDR2 FQGTGA. This CDR3 contains 14 residues. The CDR3 protein is CASSLLALYYEQYF. CDR3 nucleotide sequence: TGTGCCAGCAGCTTATTAGCGTTATACTACGAGCAGTACTTC.

For the CDR3, the DNA is TGTGCCAGCAGCGGCGGACAGGGTTGGACTGAAGCTTTCTTT. Its protein product is CASSGGQGWTEAFF. This sequence joins TRBV5-6 and TRBJ1-1; 8 nucleotides match TRBD1. The V gene's germline CDR1 is SGHDT and CDR2 YYEEEE. With V trimmed by 4 bases and J by 5 bases, 7 bases remained unmatched. There are 14 residues in the CDR3.

The CDR3 DNA reads as TGTGCCAGTAGTAATCGAGGGGAGGGCGGGGAGCTGTTTTTT. As protein: CASSNRGEGGELFF. This chain connects TRBV19 to TRBJ2-2; 7 bases fit TRBD2. From germline, CDR1 is LNHDA and CDR2 SQIVND (reference sequence). The CDR3 totals 14 residues. Trimming cost V 4 bases and J 7 bases; bases outside gene matches: 6.

V and J are TRBV5-1 and TRBJ2-1, with TRBD2 matching 9 bases. The germline CDR1 and CDR2 sequences are SGHRS and YFSETQ. The J segment lost 2 bases and the V segment lost 0 bases, leaving 9 bases of the junction unmatched. This CDR3 has 18 amino acids. CDR3 nucleotides: TGCGCCAGCAGCTTGGCATCGGGTCTAGCGGGACCCTACAATGAGCAGTTCTTC. Encoded protein: CASSLASGLAGPYNEQFF.